This T cell receptor (beta chain) originates from a study of regulatory T cells in long-lasting Graves disease (dated by TCRdb to about 2021). Regarding the study in general: In the newly diagnosed Graves' disease group, patients had been taking antithyroid drugs for less than 3 months. The study was conducted in China and was registered as a clinical trial. TCR sequencing covered about 13 persistent and around 20 newly diagnosed Graves' disease patients, about 35 samples in total. Peripheral blood TCR sequencing and RNA sequencing compared persistent Graves' disease patients with newly diagnosed Graves' disease patients.

This clonotype was found many times. No antigen is known for it. Per-base quality was not reported, and no clone a single base away is much larger than it. The time point label on this specimen signifies: newly diagnosed GD, antithyroid drugs for less than 3 months. For both TCR sequencing and RNA sequencing, RNA was extracted from PBMCs using TRIzol. The diagnosis of Graves' disease followed American Thyroid Association guidelines. The patients came from an endocrinology department in Xi'an, China. From each patient, around 9 milliliters of peripheral blood was collected into an EDTA anticoagulant tube. Ficoll Paque Plus density gradient separation was used to isolate PBMCs, and no further T cell sorting was performed. An Agilent 2100 Bioanalyzer and agarose gel were used to check RNA quality, and a NanoDrop 2000 was used to measure RNA concentration. Summary of the overall study and its limitations: TRBV28, TRBJ1-2 and TRBJ2-5 were preferentially used in persistent disease, while TRBV20-1 and TRBJ2-1 were favored in newly diagnosed disease. Because the primary lesion, thyroid tissue, could not be accessed, the study looked at peripheral blood alone. Lower TCR Shannon entropy and fewer highly expanded clones were observed in persistent Graves' disease patients than in newly diagnosed patients, which suggested clonal expansion. As a limitation, the authors acknowledged that the small sample size may reduce accuracy. Sequencing and analysis were limited to the TCR beta chain. A larger number of public clonotypes was shared among persistent patients (approximately 3,000) than among newly diagnosed patients (about 990).

The CDR1 and CDR2 encoded by the germline V gene are SGHRS and YFSETQ. The CDR3 spans 13 residues, from the cysteine through the phenylalanine. Only the CDR3 part of the read is kept: 39 bases, read in frame from the first base. Trimming removed 0 bases from V and 6 bases from J, leaving 9 bases between the germline ends. Library method: multiplex PCR. Sequencing instrument: Illumina HiSeq 4000. iRepertoire HTBI primers and Arm-PCR amplification of CDR3 regions were used to construct TCR beta libraries. Before sequencing, the PCR products underwent gel purification. The original methods were these. Gene usage analysis of CDR3 amino acid clonotypes used the 55 to 65 TRBV and fewer than 15 TRBJ segments found across samples. Filtered high-quality paired reads were merged into contigs using COPE and FqMerger. BLAST was used to align contigs to the IMGT TRBV, TRBD and TRBJ reference genes, and CDR3 was defined following IMGT. Any clonotype with a frequency above 0.1% was classified as a highly expanded clone. Shannon entropy served as the measure of repertoire diversity, while the Gini coefficient captured V-J evenness. Public clonotypes were defined as clonotypes shared by more than one individual. TCRdb took the public reads, trimmed them with fastp at Q25, ran MiXCR for clone calling and kept in-frame beta chains. Each entry is one CDR3 protein sequence, shown with its most common DNA and genes. For this entry, the V and J calls and clone size follow TCRdb and not the study's own pipeline. The sample has 300,000 to 450,000 distinct CDR3 sequences on record, 15% to 17% of them singletons. Together, the top ten hold about a fifth of the sample.

The TCR originated in a female donor with Graves disease. The material was peripheral blood mononuclear cells (PBMCs), obtained at new diagnosis, from a patient treated with antithyroid drugs. Rearrangement joined TRBV5-1 to TRBJ1-1, and perhaps TRBD1 as D gene, on 5 matching bases. Here is the DNA: TGCGCCAGCAGCTTGGGGGACTGGGCTGAAGCTTTCTTT. This encodes CASSLGDWAEAFF.